This T cell receptor (beta chain) was captured in a study of a mutant IDH1 vaccine in newly diagnosed glioma. Study background: Vaccinations were initiated 4-6 weeks following radiotherapy alone, or were given together with temozolomide cycles. Those enrolled had earlier been treated with radiotherapy, temozolomide, or both, mostly both. Patients under treatment included around 60% males and about 40% females and had a mean age of around 40 years. General study findings and limits: The authors found pseudoprogression apparently unrelated to changes in top peripheral T cell clonotypes.

Profiled with immunoSEQ multiplex PCR; TCRdb holds only in-frame clones, not every one. There are 9,500 to 14,000 clones in the sample; around 87% occur only once, and around 6.3% lies in the top ten. The time point: week 5, during vaccination. Each dose of the vaccine consisted of 300 ug of mutant IDH1 20-mer peptide, with topical imiquimod. This CDR3 is 15 amino acids long. V was cut by 9 bases and J by 0 bases, with 15 bases left in between. Per the germline V gene, CDR1 is LNHDA and CDR2 is SQIVND (reference sequence). On this clone: The antigen is undetermined.

Material: PBMCs, obtained from a glioma patient whose treatment included an IDH1 peptide vaccine. The V call is TRBV19, the J call TRBJ1-3; D gene ambiguous. The TCR originated in a woman aged 35 to 49 with glioma. Some clones in this sample may be carry-over from other donors' samples. The CDR3 loop reads CASTTKGHSGNTIYF. CDR3 bases: TGTGCCAGCACTACTAAAGGGCACTCTGGAAACACCATATATTTT.